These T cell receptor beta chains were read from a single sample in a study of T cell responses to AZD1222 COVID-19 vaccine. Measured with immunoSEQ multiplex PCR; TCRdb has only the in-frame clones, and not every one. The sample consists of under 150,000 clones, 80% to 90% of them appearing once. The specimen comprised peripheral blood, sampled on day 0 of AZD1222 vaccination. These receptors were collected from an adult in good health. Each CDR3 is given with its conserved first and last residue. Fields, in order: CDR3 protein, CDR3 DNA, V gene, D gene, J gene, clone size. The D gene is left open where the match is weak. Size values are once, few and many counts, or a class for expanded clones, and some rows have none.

CDR3aa: CASSIPGGTEAFF
CDR3nt: TGTGCCAGCAGCATCCCCGGGGGCACTGAAGCTTTCTTT
v_gene: TRBV7-9
d_gene: -
j_gene: TRBJ1-1
abundance: -

CDR3aa: CASSQDQLGSTEAFF
CDR3nt: TGCGCCAGCAGCCAGGACCAGTTGGGGAGCACTGAAGCTTTCTTT
v_gene: TRBV4-3
d_gene: -
j_gene: TRBJ1-1
abundance: -

CDR3aa: CASSQERGQGVGGYTF
CDR3nt: TGCGCCAGCAGCCAAGAAAGGGGACAGGGGGTAGGTGGCTACACCTTC
v_gene: TRBV4-1
d_gene: TRBD1
j_gene: TRBJ1-2
abundance: -

CDR3aa: CASTPVAPGREKLFF
CDR3nt: TGTGCCAGTACCCCGGTTGCTCCGGGGAGGGAAAAACTGTTTTTT
v_gene: TRBV19
d_gene: -
j_gene: TRBJ1-4
abundance: -

CDR3aa: CAWTPQGLAYEQYF
CDR3nt: TGTGCCTGGACCCCTCAGGGATTGGCCTACGAGCAGTACTTC
v_gene: TRBV30
d_gene: -
j_gene: TRBJ2-7
abundance: -

CDR3aa: CASSQDWVAGGGYEQYF
CDR3nt: TGTGCCAGCAGCCAAGATTGGGTCGCGGGGGGAGGCTACGAGCAGTACTTC
v_gene: TRBV3-1/TRBV3-2
d_gene: TRBD2
j_gene: TRBJ2-7
abundance: once

CDR3aa: CASRVQGTNTGELFF
CDR3nt: TGTGCCAGCAGAGTACAGGGGACGAACACCGGGGAGCTGTTTTTT
v_gene: TRBV2
d_gene: TRBD1
j_gene: TRBJ2-2
abundance: -

CDR3aa: CASSSVPELAGGLNEQFF
CDR3nt: TGCGCCAGCAGCTCGGTCCCCGAACTAGCGGGAGGGCTCAATGAGCAGTTCTTC
v_gene: TRBV5-1
d_gene: TRBD2
j_gene: TRBJ2-1
abundance: -

CDR3aa: CASSYGTGGDYGYTF
CDR3nt: TGTGCCAGCAGTTACGGGACAGGGGGCGACTATGGCTACACCTTC
v_gene: TRBV6-2/TRBV6-3
d_gene: TRBD1
j_gene: TRBJ1-2
abundance: few

CDR3aa: CATSRWGLADEQYF
CDR3nt: TGTGCCACCAGCAGGTGGGGACTAGCGGACGAGCAGTACTTC
v_gene: TRBV15
d_gene: TRBD2
j_gene: TRBJ2-7
abundance: -

CDR3aa: CASSLGGQGTDTQYF
CDR3nt: TGTGCCAGCAGCTTAGGAGGACAGGGTACAGATACGCAGTATTTT
v_gene: TRBV11-3
d_gene: TRBD1
j_gene: TRBJ2-3
abundance: -

CDR3aa: CAWFGGSLRNTIYF
CDR3nt: TGTGCCTGGTTTGGCGGATCGCTTCGAAACACCATATATTTT
v_gene: TRBV30
d_gene: -
j_gene: TRBJ1-3
abundance: -

CDR3aa: CVRSPIQGYGYTF
CDR3nt: TGTGTCAGAAGCCCCATACAGGGGTATGGCTACACCTTC
v_gene: TRBV7-5
d_gene: -
j_gene: TRBJ1-2
abundance: few

CDR3aa: CACDRGDNQPQHF
CDR3nt: TGTGCCTGTGACAGGGGGGACAATCAGCCCCAGCATTTT
v_gene: TRBV30
d_gene: TRBD1
j_gene: TRBJ1-5
abundance: once

CDR3aa: CASSQTRTATQYF
CDR3nt: TGTGCTAGCAGCCAGACCCGGACGGCGACCCAGTACTTC
v_gene: TRBV7-7
d_gene: -
j_gene: TRBJ2-5
abundance: -

CDR3aa: CASMLGRASGGSYNEQFF
CDR3nt: TGCGCCAGCATGCTTGGAAGGGCTAGCGGGGGATCATACAATGAGCAGTTCTTC
v_gene: TRBV5-1
d_gene: TRBD2
j_gene: TRBJ2-1
abundance: once

CDR3aa: CASSLRLTENTGELFF
CDR3nt: TGTGCCAGCAGCTTAAGGTTAACGGAGAACACCGGGGAGCTGTTTTTT
v_gene: TRBV7-3
d_gene: -
j_gene: TRBJ2-2
abundance: -

CDR3aa: CASTGPRNIQYF
CDR3nt: TGTGCCAGCACAGGACCGCGAAACATTCAGTACTTC
v_gene: TRBV12-3/TRBV12-4
d_gene: -
j_gene: TRBJ2-4
abundance: -

CDR3aa: CASSGSSGYRNEQFF
CDR3nt: TGTGCCAGCAGTGGGTCTAGCGGGTATCGCAATGAGCAGTTCTTC
v_gene: TRBV2
d_gene: TRBD2
j_gene: TRBJ2-1
abundance: -

CDR3aa: CASSVGTASLGVEQFF
CDR3nt: TGTGCCAGCAGCGTCGGGACCGCCTCACTAGGGGTTGAGCAGTTCTTC
v_gene: TRBV9
d_gene: -
j_gene: TRBJ2-1
abundance: -

CDR3aa: CAWSLGINYGYTF
CDR3nt: TGTGCCTGGAGCTTGGGAATCAACTATGGCTACACCTTC
v_gene: TRBV30
d_gene: -
j_gene: TRBJ1-2
abundance: -

CDR3aa: CASSTGTSLNTGELFF
CDR3nt: TGTGCCAGTAGTACTGGGACTAGCCTGAACACCGGGGAGCTGTTTTTT
v_gene: TRBV19
d_gene: TRBD2
j_gene: TRBJ2-2
abundance: -

CDR3aa: CASSLEGGSYEQYF
CDR3nt: TGCGCCAGCAGCTTGGAAGGGGGCTCCTACGAGCAGTACTTC
v_gene: TRBV5-1
d_gene: -
j_gene: TRBJ2-7
abundance: -

CDR3aa: CASSGAGEGDTQYF
CDR3nt: TGTGCCAGCAGTGGGGCAGGGGAAGGGGATACGCAGTATTTT
v_gene: TRBV6-4
d_gene: -
j_gene: TRBJ2-3
abundance: -

CDR3aa: CASSIRGPGYGYTF
CDR3nt: TGTGCCAGCTCAATCAGGGGGCCGGGCTATGGCTACACCTTC
v_gene: TRBV18
d_gene: TRBD1
j_gene: TRBJ1-2
abundance: -

CDR3aa: CASSKGDTYMNTEAFF
CDR3nt: TGTGCCAGCAGCAAAGGGGACACCTACATGAACACTGAAGCTTTCTTT
v_gene: TRBV5-8
d_gene: -
j_gene: TRBJ1-1
abundance: few

CDR3aa: CASSQNTGELFF
CDR3nt: TGTGCCAGCAGCCAAAACACCGGGGAGCTGTTTTTT
v_gene: TRBV3-1/TRBV3-2
d_gene: -
j_gene: TRBJ2-2
abundance: -

CDR3aa: CASSLRETDEQYF
CDR3nt: TGTGCCAGCAGCTTACGTGAAACGGACGAGCAGTACTTC
v_gene: TRBV7-3
d_gene: -
j_gene: TRBJ2-7
abundance: -

CDR3aa: CASSLRTKGRLSGNTIYF
CDR3nt: TGTGCCAGCAGCCTACGGACGAAAGGGCGGCTCTCTGGAAACACCATATATTTT
v_gene: TRBV3-1/TRBV3-2
d_gene: -
j_gene: TRBJ1-3
abundance: few

CDR3aa: CASSIDLRDIHGYTF
CDR3nt: TGTGCCAGTAGTATAGATCTCCGGGACATACATGGCTACACCTTC
v_gene: TRBV19
d_gene: -
j_gene: TRBJ1-2
abundance: -

CDR3aa: CASSPGPGFSGANVLTF
CDR3nt: TGTGCCAGCTCTCCCGGGCCTGGCTTCTCTGGGGCCAACGTCCTGACTTTC
v_gene: TRBV27
d_gene: -
j_gene: TRBJ2-6
abundance: -

CDR3aa: CASSRPGQVHQETQYF
CDR3nt: TGTGCCAGCAGCCGTCCGGGACAGGTCCACCAAGAGACCCAGTACTTC
v_gene: TRBV3-1/TRBV3-2
d_gene: TRBD1
j_gene: TRBJ2-5
abundance: -

CDR3aa: CASSSFVSGSSYEQYF
CDR3nt: TGTGCCAGTAGTAGCTTTGTTAGCGGGAGCTCCTACGAGCAGTACTTC
v_gene: TRBV19
d_gene: TRBD2
j_gene: TRBJ2-7
abundance: -

CDR3aa: CASSVGHGGYEQYF
CDR3nt: TGTGCCAGCAGTGTGGGACACGGAGGATACGAGCAGTACTTC
v_gene: TRBV2
d_gene: -
j_gene: TRBJ2-7
abundance: -

CDR3aa: CASSLSGREAPWGEQYF
CDR3nt: TGCGCCAGCAGCTTATCAGGGCGGGAGGCTCCATGGGGCGAGCAGTACTTC
v_gene: TRBV5-1
d_gene: TRBD2
j_gene: TRBJ2-7
abundance: -

CDR3aa: CASRGDRGGNQPQHF
CDR3nt: TGTGCCAGCAGAGGGGACAGGGGTGGGAATCAGCCCCAGCATTTT
v_gene: TRBV6-5
d_gene: TRBD1
j_gene: TRBJ1-5
abundance: -

CDR3aa: CASSYGAGPGETQYF
CDR3nt: TGTGCCAGCAGTTACGGTGCGGGGCCCGGGGAGACCCAGTACTTC
v_gene: TRBV6-5
d_gene: -
j_gene: TRBJ2-5
abundance: -

CDR3aa: CASSPQGGQETQYF
CDR3nt: TGTGCCAGCTCACCACAGGGCGGCCAAGAGACCCAGTACTTC
v_gene: TRBV18
d_gene: -
j_gene: TRBJ2-5
abundance: -

CDR3aa: CASSLTSFRETQYF
CDR3nt: TGTGCCAGCAGCCTGACTAGTTTCCGAGAGACCCAGTACTTC
v_gene: TRBV27
d_gene: -
j_gene: TRBJ2-5
abundance: -

CDR3aa: CASSQDGRTQETQYF
CDR3nt: TGTGCCAGCTCCCAGGACGGACGGACCCAAGAGACCCAGTACTTC
v_gene: TRBV19
d_gene: -
j_gene: TRBJ2-5
abundance: -

CDR3aa: CASSALGYGYTF
CDR3nt: TGTGCCAGCAGCGCCCTCGGCTATGGCTACACCTTC
v_gene: TRBV16
d_gene: -
j_gene: TRBJ1-2
abundance: -